This paragraph reports one T cell receptor beta chain. This sample was taken from a study of blood T cell repertoires in COVID-19. Looking at the study overall: Samples came from the United States, Italy and Spain, spanning acute and convalescent COVID-19. From T cells, B-cell-depleted T cells, or PBMCs came the material, which was cDNA or gDNA.

Germline lookup yields CDR1 SGHRS and CDR2 YFSETQ. This CDR3 is 13 amino acids long. Trimming took 4 bases from V and 9 from J; bases not matched to a gene: 5. Original processing methods: Counts of nucleated cells, estimated from reference gene primer amplification, were obtained. TCRdb's copy holds only in-frame clones and misses some; the assay was immunoSEQ multiplex PCR. From that table come the V and J calls and clone size; the DNA was used to work out D and trimming. The sample includes 200,000 to 250,000 clones, 70% to 90% seen only once; the top ten take 3%. This clonotype was sampled from a man younger than 30 with active or convalescent COVID-19. Sequences were obtained from peripheral blood. The chain combines TRBV5-1 with TRBJ2-1, with 9 bases matching TRBD2. The CDR3 sequence: CASSLGLAAEQFF. The CDR3 DNA reads TGCGCCAGCAGCCTGGGACTAGCTGCTGAGCAGTTCTTC. The variable domain in full, completed from reference TRBV5-1 and TRBJ2-1, reads KAGVTQTPRYLIKTRGQQVTLSCSPISGHRSVSWYQQTPGQGLQFLFEYFSETQRNKGNFPGRFSGRQFSNSRSEMNVSTLELGDSALYLCASSLGLAAEQFFGPGTRLTVL.